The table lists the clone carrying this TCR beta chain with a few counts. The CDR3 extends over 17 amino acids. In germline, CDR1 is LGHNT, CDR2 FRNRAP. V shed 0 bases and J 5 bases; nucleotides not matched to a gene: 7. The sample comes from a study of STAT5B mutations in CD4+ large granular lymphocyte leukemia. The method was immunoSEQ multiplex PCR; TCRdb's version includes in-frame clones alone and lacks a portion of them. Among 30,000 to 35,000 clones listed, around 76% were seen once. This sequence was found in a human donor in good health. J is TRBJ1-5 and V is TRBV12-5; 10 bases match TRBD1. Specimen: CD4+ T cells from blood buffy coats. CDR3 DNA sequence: TGTGCTAGTGGTTTGGTAATGGGACAGGGGATAGATCAGCCCCAGCATTTT. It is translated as CASGLVMGQGIDQPQHF.